The 23 T cell receptor beta chains given below trace back to one sample, sequenced in a study of ipilimumab plus nivolumab after autologous stem cell transplantation. TCRdb's table, derived via immunoSEQ multiplex PCR, lists solely in-frame clones and lacks some. Of approximately 84,000 clones in the sample, 83% were seen once. Here the sequenced sample was PBMCs, taken in a trial of ipilimumab plus nivolumab as post-transplant consolidation. These receptors were obtained from a male donor with diffuse large B-cell lymphoma.

The chain uses TRBV7-2 and TRBJ2-7; 8 bases are a match to TRBD1. Germline assignment: CDR1 SGHTA and CDR2 FQGNSA. The CDR3 runs 14 residues. Losses at the gene ends were 3 bases for V and 5 bases for J; bases not matched to a gene: 6. CDR3 loop: CASSFWTGSDEQYF. The CDR3 nucleotides read TGTGCCAGCAGCTTTTGGACAGGGTCCGACGAGCAGTACTTC. Looking up the rest from reference TRBV7-2 and TRBJ2-7 gives the full variable domain: GAGVSQSPSNKVTEKGKDVELRCDPISGHTALYWYRQSLGQGLEFLIYFQGNSAPDKSGLPSDRFSAERTGGSVSTLTIQRTQQEDSAVYLCASSFWTGSDEQYFGPGTRLTVT.

The chain uses TRBV15 and TRBJ1-4, with a weak D call TRBD1 (6 bases). The germline V gene has CDR1 LNHNV and CDR2 YYDKDF (reference sequence). The CDR3 is 15 residues long. Trimming left V 5 bases short and J 4 bases short, with 14 bases between. The CDR3 here is CATSFPTGGNEKLFF. In DNA, the CDR3 is TGTGCCACCAGCTTCCCGACAGGCGGTAATGAAAAACTGTTTTTT.

This clone has only a few counts. The chain carries TRBV5-1 and TRBJ1-6, with a tentative D call TRBD1 (5 bases). The germline V gene has CDR1 SGHRS and CDR2 YFSETQ. The CDR3 spans 15 residues. The V end was cut by 1 base, the J end by 7 bases, with 12 bases between. CDR3 loop: CASSLFQGENSPLHF. The CDR3 nucleotides read TGCGCCAGCAGCTTGTTTCAGGGCGAGAATTCACCCCTCCACTTT.

Notes on this clone: Other DNA sequences within the sample encode an identical CDR3. This chain connects TRBV15 to TRBJ2-5; TRBD1 aligns across 7 bases. The V and J ends lost 8 bases and 5 bases, in that order; junction bases with no gene match: 14. CDR3 length: 15 amino acids. Germline V gene lookup returns CDR1 LNHNV and CDR2 YYDKDF (reference sequence). Here the CDR3 reads CATRPGTANGETQYF. The CDR3 DNA sequence: TGTGCCACCCGCCCGGGGACAGCAAACGGGGAGACCCAGTACTTC.

The rearrangement joins TRBV10-3 to TRBJ1-1; D is perhaps TRBD1 (6 bases). The germline gives CDR1 ENHRY, CDR2 SYGVKD. The CDR3 extends over 15 amino acids. V was cut by 3 bases and J by 3 bases, with 14 bases left in between. The CDR3 DNA reads as TGTGCCATCAGTGATCTTAGGGGGGGAGACACTGAAGCTTTCTTT. It yields the protein CAISDLRGGDTEAFF.

V gene TRBV5-1 combines with J gene TRBJ1-2, with 8 bases matching TRBD1. After removal of 0 bases from V and 4 bases from J, the junction contained 5 bases not matched to a gene. Germline values: CDR1 SGHRS, CDR2 YFSETQ. This CDR3 region has 15 residues. Here the CDR3 reads CASSLEAGGFYGYTF. The CDR3 nucleotides read TGCGCCAGCAGCTTGGAAGCAGGGGGCTTCTATGGCTACACCTTC. Full variable domain (outside the CDR3, taken from reference TRBV5-1 and TRBJ1-2): KAGVTQTPRYLIKTRGQQVTLSCSPISGHRSVSWYQQTPGQGLQFLFEYFSETQRNKGNFPGRFSGRQFSNSRSEMNVSTLELGDSALYLCASSLEAGGFYGYTFGSGTRLTVV.

This chain uses TRBV7-9 with TRBJ1-2; the D gene is possibly TRBD1 (6 bases). Germline V lookup: CDR1 SEHNR, CDR2 FQNEAQ (reference sequence). V lost 1 base and J 2 bases, leaving 17 bases between the germline ends. The CDR3 runs 17 residues. CDR3 region: CASSLVEDSLLNYGYTF. In nucleotides, the CDR3 is TGTGCCAGCAGCTTAGTGGAGGACAGTCTCCTCAACTATGGCTACACCTTC. Looking up the rest from reference TRBV7-9 and TRBJ1-2 gives the full variable domain: DTGVSQNPRHKITKRGQNVTFRCDPISEHNRLYWYRQTLGQGPEFLTYFQNEAQLEKSRLLSDRFSAERPKGSFSTLEIQRTEQGDSAMYLCASSLVEDSLLNYGYTFGSGTRLTVV.

In its sample, this clone was seen a few times. The sample holds other DNA sequences that translate to the same CDR3. The CDR3 coding sequence is TGTGCCAGCAGCCCGACAGGAAACTATGGCTACACCTTC. As protein: CASSPTGNYGYTF. The rearrangement uses TRBV5-6 and TRBJ1-2; D is possibly TRBD1 (6 bases). Germline values: CDR1 SGHDT, CDR2 YYEEEE. The CDR3 contains 13 residues. Trimming shortened V by 4 bases and J by 2 bases, and 9 bases separated the two germline ends. The full variable domain, completed using reference TRBV5-6 and TRBJ1-2, is DAGVTQSPTHLIKTRGQQVTLRCSPKSGHDTVSWYQQALGQGPQFIFQYYEEEERQRGNFPDRFSGHQFPNYSSELNVNALLLGDSALYLCASSPTGNYGYTFGSGTRLTVV.

This clone is a singleton in its sample. The rearrangement uses TRBV2 and TRBJ2-5; 10 bases line up with TRBD1. The junction had 6 bases not matched to a gene; V was cut back by 1 base and J by 4 bases. The CDR3 loop spans 16 amino acids. Germline V gene sequence: CDR1 SNHLY, CDR2 FYNNEI. The CDR3 loop reads CASSEETGGEGETQYF. The CDR3, as DNA: TGTGCCAGCAGTGAAGAGACAGGGGGCGAGGGAGAGACCCAGTACTTC.

V gene TRBV11-2 combines with J gene TRBJ2-3; D possibly uses TRBD1 or TRBD2 (5 bases each). V gave up 4 bases and J gave up 4 bases, with 12 bases separating them. Germline CDR1 reads SGHAT; CDR2 reads FQNNGV. The CDR3 runs 14 residues. CDR3 sequence: CASSSSRGADTQYF. The CDR3 DNA reads as TGTGCCAGCAGCTCTTCCAGAGGGGCAGATACGCAGTATTTT.

This clone was counted a single time. The chain links TRBV28 to TRBJ1-4, with 7 positions matching TRBD1. After removal of 6 bases from V and 6 bases from J, the junction contained 4 bases not matched to a gene. The CDR3 runs to 13 residues. CDR1 and CDR2 from the germline V gene are MDHEN and SYDVKM. The CDR3: CASRWTGYEKLFF. CDR3 nucleotides: TGTGCCAGCAGGTGGACAGGTTATGAAAAACTGTTTTTT.

The gene calls are TRBV29-1 and TRBJ2-1; 11 bases map to TRBD2. CDR1 is SQVTM and CDR2 is ANQGSEA in the germline V gene. The CDR3 has 13 amino acids. With V trimmed by 5 bases and J by 6 bases, 3 bases remained unmatched. CDR3 DNA: TGCAGCGTTTTGCTAGCGGGGGGCAATGAGCAGTTCTTC. Protein product: CSVLLAGGNEQFF.

The chain links TRBV15 to TRBJ1-5, with 12 bases identical to TRBD1. The CDR3 has 16 residues. V trimming: 5 bases; J trimming: 4 bases; junction bases outside the gene matches: 6. Germline V gene lookup returns CDR1 LNHNV and CDR2 YYDKDF (reference sequence). For the CDR3, the DNA is TGTGCCACCAGCCAGGGACAGGGGGCTCGGAATCAGCCCCAGCATTTT. Its protein is CATSQGQGARNQPQHF.

The chain combines TRBV5-4 with TRBJ2-3; 8 nucleotides align to TRBD2. V shed 4 bases, J shed 7 bases, and the junction held 8 bases outside the gene matches. This CDR3 has 14 residues. Germline V gives CDR1 SGHNT, CDR2 YYREEE (reference sequence). CDR3 in amino acids: CASSTLAVGNTQYF. The CDR3 coding sequence is TGTGCCAGCAGCACACTAGCGGTGGGGAATACGCAGTATTTT.

J is TRBJ2-1 and V is TRBV18; D might be TRBD2 (6 bases). V lost 0 bases and J 4 bases, leaving 7 bases between the germline ends. The CDR3 runs 14 residues. CDR1 is KGHSH and CDR2 is LQKENI in the germline V gene. Here the CDR3 DNA reads TGTGCCAGCTCACCACCGGCGGGATACAATGAGCAGTTCTTC. It translates to CASSPPAGYNEQFF.

V usage is TRBV15 and J usage is TRBJ1-6; D not certain. V dropped 2 bases and J dropped 8 bases, with 7 bases sitting between them. Germline V gene data show CDR1 as LNHNV and CDR2 as YYDKDF (reference sequence). The CDR3 is made up of 13 amino acids. In DNA form, the CDR3 reads TGTGCCACCAGCAGACAAACTTATTCACCCCTCCACTTT. It yields the protein CATSRQTYSPLHF.

This chain joins TRBV11-1 and TRBJ2-7; D may be TRBD1 or TRBD2 (5 bases each). Deletions cut 6 bases from V and 1 base from J, with 16 bases between. In germline, CDR1 is SGHAT, CDR2 FQDESV (reference sequence). The CDR3 runs 15 residues. In DNA, the CDR3 is TGTGCCAGCAGTCCCTGGGACCGATTATCCTACGAGCAGTACTTC. It encodes CASSPWDRLSYEQYF.

This sequence joins TRBV11-1 and TRBJ2-1; 8 bases match TRBD2. This CDR3 has 17 amino acids. CDR1 SGHAT and CDR2 FQDESV come from the germline V gene (reference sequence). J gave up 1 base and V 5 bases, and 10 bases lay outside the gene matches. Written as DNA, the CDR3 is TGTGCCAGCAGCCCTCTTAGCGGCGGGGGGTCCTACAATGAGCAGTTCTTC. It translates to CASSPLSGGGSYNEQFF.

The chain uses TRBV6-5 and TRBJ1-3, with D unresolved. Germline V gene data show CDR1 as MNHEY and CDR2 as SVGAGI. Trimming shortened V by 2 bases and J by 4 bases, and 3 bases separated the two germline ends. The CDR3 covers 12 residues. In nucleotides, the CDR3 is TGTGCCAGCAGTTACGACGGAAACACCATATATTTT. It translates to CASSYDGNTIYF.

V usage is TRBV5-5 and J usage is TRBJ1-5; D unclear. Trimming stripped 1 base from V and 7 bases from J, with 24 bases between. Germline values: CDR1 SGHKS, CDR2 YYEKEE (reference sequence). The CDR3 is 18 residues long. The CDR3 nucleotides read TGTGCCAGCAGCTTGTCCTTCTCTGGCTCACAAACGAGGCAGCCCCAGCATTTT. This sequence encodes CASSLSFSGSQTRQPQHF.

The V gene is TRBV30, the J gene TRBJ2-7; no clear D gene. Between the trimmed V and J ends, which lost 0 bases and 5 bases, there was a span of 5 bases. CDR3 size: 11 residues. The V gene's germline CDR1 is GTSNPN and CDR2 SVGIG (reference sequence). As DNA, the CDR3 is TGTGCCTGGAGTGTACAAAACGAGCAGTACTTC. Protein sequence: CAWSVQNEQYF.

The chain's CDR3 is CASSDPAVNYGYTF. CDR3 bases: TGTGCCAGCAGTGATCCGGCGGTTAACTATGGCTACACCTTC. This chain joins TRBV2 and TRBJ1-2; D is undetermined. The CDR3 runs to 14 residues. CDR1 is SNHLY, CDR2 FYNNEI, per germline. Between the trimmed V and J ends, which lost 3 bases and 1 base, there was a span of 9 bases.

The rearrangement uses TRBV7-2 and TRBJ1-1; D gene ambiguous. Trimming pared 1 base from V and 0 bases from J, leaving 12 bases between. Germline V gene lookup returns CDR1 SGHTA and CDR2 FQGNSA. The CDR3 extends over 16 amino acids. CDR3 sequence: CASSLDLPGLNTEAFF. The DNA of the CDR3 is TGTGCCAGCAGCTTAGATCTCCCTGGGCTGAACACTGAAGCTTTCTTT.